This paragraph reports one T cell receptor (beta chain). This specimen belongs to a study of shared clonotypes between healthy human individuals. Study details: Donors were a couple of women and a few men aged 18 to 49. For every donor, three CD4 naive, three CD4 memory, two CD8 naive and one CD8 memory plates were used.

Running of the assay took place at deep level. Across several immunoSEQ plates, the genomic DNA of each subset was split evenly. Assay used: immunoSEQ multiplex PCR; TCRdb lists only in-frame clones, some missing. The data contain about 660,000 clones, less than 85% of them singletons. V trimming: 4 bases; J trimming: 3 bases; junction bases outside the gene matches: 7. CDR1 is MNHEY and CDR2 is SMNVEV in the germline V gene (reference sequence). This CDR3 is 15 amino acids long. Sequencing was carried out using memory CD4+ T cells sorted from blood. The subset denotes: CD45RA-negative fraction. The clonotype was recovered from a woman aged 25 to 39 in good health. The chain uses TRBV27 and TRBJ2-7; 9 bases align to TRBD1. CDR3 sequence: CASSSYRGRGYEQYF. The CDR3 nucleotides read TGTGCCAGCAGTTCTTACAGGGGGCGAGGCTACGAGCAGTACTTC.